This entry lists 19 T cell receptor beta chains sequenced from one sample in a study of molecular identifiers for immune sequencing clone quantification. MiXCR, run by TCRdb on the PCR reads, gives a single entry per CDR3 protein. Of roughly 300,000 distinct CDR3 sequences in the sample, about 23% are singletons; the top ten hold 0.74%. Specimen: naive CD8+ T cells from blood, with Jurkat cell RNA spiked in. Subset described: FACS-sorted CD8+CD4-CCR7+CD45RA+ naive T cells. Every receptor here comes from a human donor in good health. Some libraries in this study had Jurkat cell RNA spiked in.

This chain connects TRBV19 to TRBJ2-1, with 8 bases lining up with TRBD2. V shed 2 bases, J shed 0 bases, and the junction held 9 bases outside the gene matches. The CDR3 has 18 amino acids. Per the germline V gene, CDR1 is LNHDA and CDR2 is SQIVND (reference sequence). This chain's CDR3 is CASSISGGGSLSYNEQFF. In DNA, the CDR3 is TGTGCCAGTAGTATAAGCGGGGGTGGATCGCTCTCCTACAATGAGCAGTTCTTC.

The rearrangement uses TRBV27 and TRBJ1-5, with 7 bases that match TRBD1. From germline, CDR1 is MNHEY and CDR2 SMNVEV (reference sequence). This CDR3 comprises 14 residues. Trimming cost V 4 bases and J 6 bases; bases outside gene matches: 6. The CDR3 region has the DNA TGTGCCAGCAGTTCATACAGGGGTGGTCAGCCCCAGCATTTT. Its translation: CASSSYRGGQPQHF.

The chain recombines TRBV12-3 or TRBV12-4 with TRBJ2-1, with TRBD1 identical over 8 bases. The CDR3 is 19 amino acids. The J segment lost 0 bases and the V segment lost 2 bases, leaving 12 bases of the junction unmatched. In DNA form, the CDR3 reads TGTGCCAGCAGTTTAACCAGGGGGCTCGAGCGGAGCTCCTACAATGAGCAGTTCTTC. Translated, it gives CASSLTRGLERSSYNEQFF.

With regard to this clonotype: This may come from a read error, since a much larger clone is one base off. The V call is TRBV7-9, the J call TRBJ2-3, with D perhaps matching TRBD1 or TRBD2 (5 bases each). The CDR3 extends over 16 amino acids. Germline lookup yields CDR1 SEHNR and CDR2 FQNEAQ (reference sequence). The V gene lost 5 bases and the J gene lost 8 bases, with 23 bases spanning the gap. CDR3 protein: CASSHMQGALRGTQYF. The DNA of the CDR3 is TGTGCCAGCAGCCACATGCAGGGAGCCTTAAGGGGTACGCAGTATTTT.

The chain carries TRBV20-1 and TRBJ2-7; D is unclear. V lost 3 bases and J 5 bases, leaving 17 bases between the germline ends. CDR1 DFQATT and CDR2 SNEGSKA come from the germline V gene (reference sequence). The CDR3 contains 14 residues. CDR3 DNA: TGCAGTGCTAGTAGGCGTAGTCCTTCCCACGAGCAGTACTTC. It translates to CSASRRSPSHEQYF.

The chain recombines TRBV12-3 or TRBV12-4 with TRBJ2-3, with 8 positions matching TRBD2. V lost 5 bases, J lost 7 bases, and 8 bases stayed unmatched. The length of the CDR3 is 14 residues. CDR3 sequence: CASSPGLELNTQYF. The CDR3, as DNA: TGTGCCAGCAGTCCGGGACTAGAGCTTAATACGCAGTATTTT.

The genes are TRBV6-4 and TRBJ1-5, with a tentative D call TRBD1 (6 bases). CDR3 size: 15 residues. The germline V gene encodes CDR1 MRHNA and CDR2 SNTAGT. Trimming removed 2 bases from V and 3 bases from J, with 11 bases in between. The CDR3 reads CASSDPRQDNQPQHF. CDR3 coding DNA: TGTGCCAGCAGTGACCCTAGACAGGACAATCAGCCCCAGCATTTT.

CDR3 nucleotide sequence: TGTGCCAGCAGAGGCGGGCCTAGATCAACGTACGAGCAGTACTTC. Protein: CASRGGPRSTYEQYF. The V and J genes are TRBV6-2 or TRBV6-3 and TRBJ2-7; maybe TRBD2 (5 bases). This CDR3 comprises 15 residues. Germline V gene lookup returns CDR1 MNHEY and CDR2 SVGEGT. V dropped 6 bases and J dropped 4 bases, with 19 bases sitting between them.

This clonotype was observed a few times. The chain has TRBV7-9 and TRBJ2-5; the match to TRBD1 covers 10 bases. Looked up from germline, CDR1 is SEHNR and CDR2 is FQNEAQ (reference sequence). V was clipped by 4 bases and J by 4 bases; unmatched bases: 9. This CDR3 spans 16 amino acids. The CDR3 sequence: CASSSMTGGGGETQYF. In nucleotides, the CDR3 is TGTGCCAGCAGCTCTATGACAGGGGGCGGAGGAGAGACCCAGTACTTC.

With regard to this clonotype: A read error may explain this, as a much larger clone is one base away. The chain carries TRBV7-2 and TRBJ2-7; D is ambiguous. The CDR3 is 13 amino acids. V lost 3 bases, J lost 4 bases, and 10 bases lay in between. Germline V CDR1 and CDR2: SGHTA, FQGNSA. DNA of the CDR3: TGTGCCAGCAGCTTGCCCCCCGGGTACGAGCAGTACTTC. Encoded protein: CASSLPPGYEQYF.

A remark on this clonotype: A much larger clone sits a single nucleotide away, making a read error possible. The missing conserved phenylalanine or tryptophan at the end of this CDR3 makes a read error likely. The CDR3 sequence: CASSSSSGSLGIQYL. CDR3 coding DNA: TGTGCCAGCAGTTCCTCTAGCGGGAGTTTAGGCATTCAGTACCTC. This rearrangement joins TRBV6-6 to TRBJ2-4; 10 positions match TRBD2. The CDR3 extends over 15 amino acids. With V trimmed by 4 bases and J by 9 bases, 9 bases remained unmatched. The V gene's germline CDR1 is MNHNY and CDR2 SVGAGI (reference sequence).

As to this clonotype: A much larger clone differs from this one at a single base, so this may be a read error. This chain links TRBV6-5 with TRBJ2-1; D might be TRBD2 (7 bases). Trimming took off 7 bases at V and 6 bases at J, with 31 bases between the two ends. Germline V CDR1 and CDR2: MNHEY, SVGAGI. The CDR3 extends over 19 amino acids. The CDR3, as DNA: TGTGCCAGCACTGCCCACCAGGGGACTGGCGGGAGTAACGGCAATGAGCAGTTCTTC. Amino acid sequence: CASTAHQGTGGSNGNEQFF.

The genes are TRBV4-2 and TRBJ1-2; D is undetermined. Trimming took off 0 bases at V and 4 bases at J, with 15 bases between the two ends. Per germline, CDR1 LGHNA and CDR2 YNFKEQ. The CDR3 length is 16 residues. The CDR3 bases are TGTGCCAGCAGCCAAGATCTGGATGCCGCCCTCTATGGCTACACCTTC. As protein: CASSQDLDAALYGYTF.

This clonotype was detected a few times. The chain recombines TRBV2 with TRBJ2-5; D may be TRBD1 or TRBD2 (6 bases each). This CDR3 is 15 amino acids long. Germline CDR1 and CDR2: SNHLY and FYNNEI. With 0 bases removed from V and 1 base from J, the gap between germline ends came to 9 bases. CDR3 protein: CASSEAWGAQETQYF. The CDR3 nucleotides are TGTGCCAGCAGTGAAGCATGGGGGGCCCAAGAGACCCAGTACTTC.

Only a few counts were recorded for this clonotype. The rearrangement joins TRBV7-2 to TRBJ2-2, with TRBD2 matching 12 bases. Germline loops: CDR1 SGHTA, CDR2 FQGNSA. J gave up 5 bases and V 5 bases, and 9 bases lay outside the gene matches. The CDR3 totals 17 residues. The CDR3 here is CASSPGLAGSYTGELFF. In DNA form, the CDR3 reads TGTGCCAGCAGCCCCGGACTAGCGGGGAGCTATACCGGGGAGCTGTTTTTT.

This clonotype was seen a handful of times. The CDR3: CASSFWEEGGQPQHF. CDR3 coding DNA: TGTGCCAGTAGTTTTTGGGAGGAGGGAGGCCAGCCCCAGCATTTT. The chain links TRBV19 to TRBJ1-5; no clear D. The length of the CDR3 is 15 residues. Germline V lookup: CDR1 LNHDA, CDR2 SQIVND (reference sequence). Trimming stripped 5 bases from V and 7 bases from J, with 18 bases between.

Note on this clonotype: This could be a read error, since a much larger clone is one nucleotide away. The chain is built from TRBV5-1 and TRBJ2-5; no clear D. Germline values: CDR1 SGHRS, CDR2 YFSETQ. The CDR3 runs 13 residues. The CDR3 region has the DNA TGCGCCAGCAGAGGAATGGCAGAAGAGCCCCAGTACTTC. Amino acids: CASRGMAEEPQYF.

This rearrangement joins TRBV4-3 to TRBJ2-2, with 11 bases lining up with TRBD1. This CDR3 has 16 residues. Trimming cost V 8 bases and J 5 bases; bases outside gene matches: 10. The germline V gene encodes CDR1 LGHNA and CDR2 YSLEER. CDR3 sequence (DNA): TGCGCCAGCGGCCCTGGGACAGGGGGGAGAACCGGGGAGCTGTTTTTT. Its protein product is CASGPGTGGRTGELFF.

This clonotype appeared many times. This chain links TRBV5-6 with TRBJ2-7; 7 bases fit TRBD1. From germline, CDR1 is SGHDT and CDR2 YYEEEE. V shed 3 bases and J 2 bases; nucleotides not matched to a gene: 5. The CDR3 totals 14 residues. The CDR3 coding sequence is TGTGCCAGCAGCTCGGGGACAGCAGCCTACGAGCAGTACTTC. Translating it yields CASSSGTAAYEQYF.